This is a list of T cell receptor beta chains from one sample in a study of vaccination effects on CD4 cells after COVID-19. Using immunoSEQ multiplex PCR, the repertoire was profiled, and TCRdb retains in-frame clones only, with some absent. Seen here are approximately 83,000 clones, around four fifths observed once, and the top ten hold over 0.95%. These receptors' targets are unknown. The starting material was CD4+ T cells from PBMCs cultured with HCoV-OC43 spike peptides, obtained after COVID-19 vaccination. These receptors all stem from a human donor who received a COVID-19 vaccine. CDR3s include the opening cysteine and the closing phenylalanine or tryptophan. D genes are given only for firm matches. Expanded clones are given a class, and other clones once, few, many or no size at all.

d_call j_call clone_size v_call cdr3_aa cdr3_nt
- TRBJ2-3 - TRBV29-1 CSVEVGTDTQYF TGCAGCGTTGAGGTGGGAACAGATACGCAGTATTTT
- TRBJ2-2 - TRBV7-2 CASSSLFSGSGELFF TGTGCCAGCAGCTCCCTATTTTCAGGGTCCGGGGAGCTGTTTTTT
- TRBJ1-2 - TRBV30 CAWSHLPVGGYTF TGTGCCTGGAGTCATCTACCCGTAGGCGGCTACACCTTC
TRBD1 TRBJ2-2 - TRBV10-1 CASSGTTGVDTGELFF TGCGCCAGCAGTGGCACGACAGGGGTAGACACCGGGGAGCTGTTTTTT
- TRBJ1-6 few TRBV7-8 CASSHIRDTYSPLHF TGTGCCAGCAGCCATATTAGGGACACCTATTCACCCCTCCACTTT
- TRBJ1-2 - TRBV10-1 CASSEVRDYGYTF TGCGCCAGCAGTGAAGTTCGGGATTATGGCTACACCTTC
TRBD1 TRBJ1-2 - TRBV27 CASRLRYTGDYGYTF TGTGCCAGCAGATTAAGGTACACAGGGGACTATGGCTACACCTTC
TRBD1 TRBJ1-3 - TRBV6-5 CASSYSGTAGNTIYF TGTGCCAGCAGTTACTCTGGGACAGCTGGAAACACCATATATTTT
TRBD1 TRBJ2-5 - TRBV7-8 CASSFLGSDRGGFSVETQYF TGTGCCAGCAGCTTCTTAGGGTCTGACAGGGGTGGATTTTCGGTAGAGACCCAGTACTTC
TRBD1 TRBJ1-2 - TRBV3-1/TRBV3-2 CASSQGWTGSYGYTF TGTGCCAGCAGCCAAGGTTGGACAGGGAGCTATGGCTACACCTTC
- TRBJ2-6 once TRBV4-1 CASSQDPPGSGANVLTF TGCGCCAGCAGCCAAGACCCCCCGGGCTCTGGGGCCAACGTCCTGACTTTC
TRBD1 TRBJ1-2 - TRBV28 CASSDRVPSVNTF TGTGCCAGCAGTGACAGGGTTCCCTCCGTAAACACCTTC
- TRBJ1-3 - TRBV2 CASSQGSGNTIYF TGTGCCAGCAGTCAGGGAAGTGGAAACACCATATATTTT
TRBD1 TRBJ2-1 - TRBV6-5 CATKTGYNEQFF TGTGCCACCAAGACAGGGTACAATGAGCAGTTCTTC
TRBD2 TRBJ2-1 - TRBV6-6 CASSRTSGGAYNEQFF TGTGCCAGCAGTAGGACTAGCGGGGGGGCCTACAATGAGCAGTTCTTC
- TRBJ1-2 - TRBV28 CASSGFAGGGYTF TGTGCCAGCAGTGGCTTTGCCGGCGGGGGCTACACCTTC
TRBD1 TRBJ2-2 - TRBV6-5 CASRPPTGDTGELFF TGTGCCAGCAGACCGCCGACAGGGGACACCGGGGAGCTGTTTTTT
TRBD1 TRBJ2-1 - TRBV6-1 CASSGRTGISYNEQFF TGTGCCAGCAGTGGGAGGACAGGAATATCCTACAATGAGCAGTTCTTC
- TRBJ1-5 - TRBV18 CASSPGIGDQPQHF TGTGCCAGCTCACCAGGGATCGGGGATCAGCCCCAGCATTTT
- TRBJ2-2 - TRBV5-1 CASSPGTPNTGELFF TGCGCCAGCAGCCCCGGGACTCCGAACACCGGGGAGCTGTTTTTT
- TRBJ2-2 - TRBV2 CASSENRPSVTGELFF TGTGCCAGCAGTGAAAACAGGCCTTCTGTGACCGGGGAGCTGTTTTTT
- TRBJ1-1 - TRBV7-2 CASSLGILNTEAFF TGTGCCAGCAGCTTAGGGATCCTGAACACTGAAGCTTTCTTT
TRBD1 TRBJ1-5 - TRBV19 CASSIGTATIGNQPQHF TGTGCCAGTAGTATCGGGACAGCCACTATCGGCAATCAGCCCCAGCATTTT
- TRBJ2-4 - TRBV5-1 CASSLSDGIAKNIQYF TGCGCCAGCAGCTTGAGTGACGGCATAGCCAAAAACATTCAGTACTTC
TRBD2 TRBJ2-2 - TRBV29-1 CSYRAGGVSGELFF TGCAGCTATAGAGCGGGGGGGGTCTCCGGGGAGCTGTTTTTT
- TRBJ2-2 - TRBV19 CASSSTAGTRHPGELFF TGTGCCAGTAGTTCGACGGCCGGGACTCGTCACCCTGGGGAGCTGTTTTTT
- TRBJ2-1 - TRBV6-1 CASSEALPDEQFF TGTGCCAGCAGTGAAGCCCTCCCGGATGAGCAGTTCTTC
TRBD1 TRBJ1-2 - TRBV25-1 CASSDRQGGYGYTF TGTGCCAGCAGTGACCGACAGGGGGGCTATGGCTACACCTTC
- TRBJ2-5 - TRBV2 CASSVGPNQETQYF TGTGCCAGCAGCGTCGGGCCTAACCAAGAGACCCAGTACTTC
TRBD1 TRBJ1-4 - TRBV19 CASSIMFKGARGEKLFF TGTGCCAGTAGTATTATGTTCAAGGGGGCACGAGGTGAAAAACTGTTTTTT
- TRBJ2-3 - TRBV19 CASSIRAGSETQYF TGTGCCAGTAGTATAAGGGCAGGTTCTGAGACGCAGTATTTT
TRBD1 TRBJ1-1 once TRBV28 CASTRTGEVLEAFF TGTGCCAGCACAAGGACAGGTGAGGTCCTTGAAGCTTTCTTT
- TRBJ1-5 - TRBV19 CASSTRFDQPQHF TGTGCCAGTAGTACCCGGTTCGATCAGCCCCAGCATTTT
- TRBJ2-2 - TRBV1 CTSSQVAGAGELFF TGCACCAGCAGCCAAGTAGCAGGGGCCGGGGAGCTGTTTTTT
- TRBJ1-1 - TRBV19 CASSIQGGDTEAFF TGTGCCAGTAGTATCCAGGGAGGGGACACTGAAGCTTTCTTT
- TRBJ1-2 - TRBV6-5 CASSSRQSYGYTF TGTGCCAGCAGTTCCCGACAGAGCTATGGCTACACCTTC
TRBD2 TRBJ2-5 once TRBV5-4 CASSRTILAGEETQYF TGTGCCAGCAGCCGAACTATACTAGCGGGGGAGGAGACCCAGTACTTC
- TRBJ2-5 - TRBV11-2 CASSPSGNQETQYF TGTGCCAGCAGCCCCTCCGGGAACCAAGAGACCCAGTACTTC
- TRBJ1-5 few TRBV4-1 CASSQGQEINQPQHF TGCGCCAGCAGCCAAGGACAGGAGATAAATCAGCCCCAGCATTTT
- TRBJ2-3 - TRBV24-1 CATSEGDTQYF TGTGCCACCAGTGAGGGAGATACGCAGTATTTT
- TRBJ1-1 - TRBV4-1 CASKSFADTEAFF TGCGCCAGCAAATCCTTTGCGGACACTGAAGCTTTCTTT
- TRBJ2-2 - TRBV2 CASSESRAGELFF TGTGCCAGCAGTGAATCGAGAGCCGGGGAGCTGTTTTTT
- TRBJ1-2 - TRBV4-1 CASSQAAYGYTF TGCGCCAGCAGCCAGGCAGCCTATGGCTACACCTTC